This T cell receptor (beta chain) emerged from a study of tumor and adjacent non-tumor tissue in lung cancer. About the study: The cohort had about twelve adenocarcinoma, 2 squamous cell and 1 small cell patients. Stage I to III disease affected approximately 11 men and roughly 5 women aged roughly 31 to 80.

Notes on this clonotype: Its antigen is currently unknown. Germline and junction disagree at one end, which may indicate a read error.

Three rounds of nested PCR, following a modified ARM-PCR protocol, produced the TCRbeta library. Via MiXCR, TCRdb re-called the multiplex PCR reads, giving one row per CDR3 protein. The data hold 70,000 to 90,000 distinct CDR3 sequences, with around 70% observed a single time. RNA was extracted from bulk tissue without any cell sorting. The normal lung tissue was taken more than 3 cm from the tumor edge. Study results and limitations: Top 100 clones took a larger repertoire share in normal lung.

Germline CDR1 MDHEN, CDR2 SYDVKM. CDR3 size: 11 residues. Source material: distant non-tumor lung tissue. The chain employs TRBV28 and TRBJ2-7; no clear D. This TCR was recovered from a woman between 45 and 65 years old with non-small cell lung cancer. Here the CDR3 reads CASSPNMIVYF. In DNA form, the CDR3 reads TGTGCCAGCAGTCCTAATATGATCGTTTATTTC.